This T cell receptor beta chain came from a study of blood T cell repertoires in COVID-19. Germline V gives CDR1 SGHDT, CDR2 YYEEEE. The CDR3 is 15 residues long. The assay was immunoSEQ multiplex PCR, and TCRdb's table has in-frame clones only and misses some. The sample yields tens of thousands of clones, 77% seen once. There are many counts of this clone. One junction end does not reproduce the germline sequence, and a read error may be involved. The rearrangement uses TRBV5-6 and TRBJ2-7; 11 positions match TRBD2. This TCR was sampled from a man aged 65 to 85 with COVID-19, enrolled during active disease. Input material: peripheral blood. CDR3 region: CASGLGGLAGYEQYF. The CDR3, as DNA: TGTGCCAGCGGCTTGGGCGGACTAGCGGGTTACGAGCAGTACTTC.